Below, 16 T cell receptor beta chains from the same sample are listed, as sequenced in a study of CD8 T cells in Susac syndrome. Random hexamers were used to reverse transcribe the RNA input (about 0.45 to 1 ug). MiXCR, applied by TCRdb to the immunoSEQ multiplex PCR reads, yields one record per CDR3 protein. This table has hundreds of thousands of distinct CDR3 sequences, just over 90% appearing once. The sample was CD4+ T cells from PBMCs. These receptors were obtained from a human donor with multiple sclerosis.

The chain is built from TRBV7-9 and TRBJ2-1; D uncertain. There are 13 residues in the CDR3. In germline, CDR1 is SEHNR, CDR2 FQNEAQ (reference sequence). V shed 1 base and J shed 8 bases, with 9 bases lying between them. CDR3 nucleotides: TGTGCCAGCAGCTTAGGGGCCTTGGATGAGCAGTTCTTC. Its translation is CASSLGALDEQFF.

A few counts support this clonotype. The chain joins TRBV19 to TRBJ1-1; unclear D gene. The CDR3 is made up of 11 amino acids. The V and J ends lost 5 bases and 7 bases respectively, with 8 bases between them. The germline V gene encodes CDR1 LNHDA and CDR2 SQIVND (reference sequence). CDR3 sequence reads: CASSLAGEAFF. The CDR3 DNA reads TGTGCCAGTAGTCTGGCGGGTGAAGCTTTCTTT.

The CDR3 bases are TGTGCCAGCAGTTTGGATTTGCGGGGCGAGACCCAGTACTTC. Translated: CASSLDLRGETQYF. This sequence joins TRBV12-3 or TRBV12-4 and TRBJ2-5; D may be TRBD2 (6 bases). V lost 3 bases and J 5 bases, leaving 13 bases between the germline ends. The CDR3 contains 14 residues.

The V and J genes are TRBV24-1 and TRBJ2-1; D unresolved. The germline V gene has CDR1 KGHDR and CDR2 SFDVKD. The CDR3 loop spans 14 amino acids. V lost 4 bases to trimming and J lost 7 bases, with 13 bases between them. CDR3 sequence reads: CATSDFDDGNEQFF. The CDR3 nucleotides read TGTGCCACCAGTGACTTCGACGATGGGAATGAGCAGTTCTTC.

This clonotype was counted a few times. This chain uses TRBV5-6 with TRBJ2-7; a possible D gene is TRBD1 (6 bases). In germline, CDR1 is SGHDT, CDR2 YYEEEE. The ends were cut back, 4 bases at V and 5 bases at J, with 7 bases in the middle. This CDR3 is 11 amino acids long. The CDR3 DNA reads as TGTGCCAGCAGCCACAGGGACGAGCAGTACTTC. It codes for CASSHRDEQYF.

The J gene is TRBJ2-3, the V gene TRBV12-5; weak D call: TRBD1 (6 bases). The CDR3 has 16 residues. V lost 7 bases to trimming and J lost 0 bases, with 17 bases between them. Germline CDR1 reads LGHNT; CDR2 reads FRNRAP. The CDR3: CASAGVDRPSTDTQYF. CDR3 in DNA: TGTGCTAGTGCCGGCGTCGACAGGCCTAGCACAGATACGCAGTATTTT.

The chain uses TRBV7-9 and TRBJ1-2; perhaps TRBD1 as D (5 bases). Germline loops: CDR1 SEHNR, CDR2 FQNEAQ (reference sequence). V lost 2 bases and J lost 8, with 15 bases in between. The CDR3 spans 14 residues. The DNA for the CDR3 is TGTGCCAGCAGCTTATCCCCAGTGGGGCGAGGCTACACCTTC. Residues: CASSLSPVGRGYTF.

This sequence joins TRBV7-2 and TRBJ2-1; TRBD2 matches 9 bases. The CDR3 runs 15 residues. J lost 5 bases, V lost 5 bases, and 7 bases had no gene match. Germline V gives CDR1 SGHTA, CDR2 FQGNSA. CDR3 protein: CASSITLAGNNEQFF. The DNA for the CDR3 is TGTGCCAGCAGCATAACCCTAGCGGGGAACAATGAGCAGTTCTTC.

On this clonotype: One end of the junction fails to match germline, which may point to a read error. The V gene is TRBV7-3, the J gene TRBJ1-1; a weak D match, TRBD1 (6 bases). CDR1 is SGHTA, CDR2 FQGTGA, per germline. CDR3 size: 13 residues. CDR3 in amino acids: CASSLNRDTEVFF. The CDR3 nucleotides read TGTGCCAGCAGCTTAAACAGGGACACTGAAGTTTTCTTT.

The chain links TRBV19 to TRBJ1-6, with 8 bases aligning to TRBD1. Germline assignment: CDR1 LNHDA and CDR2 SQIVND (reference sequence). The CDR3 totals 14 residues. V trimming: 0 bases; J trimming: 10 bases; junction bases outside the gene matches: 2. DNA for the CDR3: TGTGCCAGTAGTATAGAACAGGGGGAGTCACCCCTCCACTTT. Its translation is CASSIEQGESPLHF.

The CDR3 reads CASSQDSPGLGQPQHF. The CDR3 nucleotides read TGTGCCAGCAGCCAAGATAGCCCAGGGCTAGGTCAGCCCCAGCATTTT. The chain couples TRBV3-1 to TRBJ1-5, with a tentative D call TRBD1 (5 bases). The CDR3 totals 16 residues. The germline CDR1 and CDR2 sequences are LGHDT and YNNKEL (reference sequence). With 0 bases removed from V and 6 bases from J, the gap between germline ends came to 15 bases.

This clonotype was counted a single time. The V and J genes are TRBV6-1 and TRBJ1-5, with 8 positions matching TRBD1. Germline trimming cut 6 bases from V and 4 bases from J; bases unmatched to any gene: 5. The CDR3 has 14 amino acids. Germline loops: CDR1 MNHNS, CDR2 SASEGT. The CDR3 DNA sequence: TGTGCCAGCAGAGCCTGGACAGGGAATCAGCCCCAGCATTTT. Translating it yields CASRAWTGNQPQHF.

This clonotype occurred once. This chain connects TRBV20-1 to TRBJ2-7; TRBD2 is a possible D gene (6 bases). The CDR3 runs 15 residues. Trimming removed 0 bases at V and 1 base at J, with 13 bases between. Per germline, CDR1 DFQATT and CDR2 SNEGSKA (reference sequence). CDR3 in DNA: TGCAGTGCTAGAGATAGGAGGGCTGGGTCCTACGAGCAGTACTTC. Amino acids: CSARDRRAGSYEQYF.

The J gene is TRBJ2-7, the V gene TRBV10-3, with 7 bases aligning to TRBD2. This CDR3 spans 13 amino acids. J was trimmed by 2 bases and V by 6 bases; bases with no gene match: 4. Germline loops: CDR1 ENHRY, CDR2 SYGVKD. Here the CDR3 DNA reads TGTGCCATCAGCAGAGGGAGGGCCTACGAGCAGTACGTC. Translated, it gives CAISRGRAYEQYV.

CDR3 nucleotides: TGCAGCTTAACGACAGGGCCTGAGACCCAGTACTTC. It yields the protein CSLTTGPETQYF. The genes are TRBV29-1 and TRBJ2-5; TRBD1 aligns across 7 bases. The J segment lost 5 bases and the V segment lost 8 bases, leaving 8 bases of the junction unmatched. Germline lookup yields CDR1 SQVTM and CDR2 ANQGSEA. The CDR3 consists of 12 residues.

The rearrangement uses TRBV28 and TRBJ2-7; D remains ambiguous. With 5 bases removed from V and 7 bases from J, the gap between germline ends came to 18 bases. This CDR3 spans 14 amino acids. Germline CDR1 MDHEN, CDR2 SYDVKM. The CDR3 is CASSPPATPLEQYF. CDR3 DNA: TGTGCCAGCAGTCCCCCGGCCACCCCCCTAGAGCAGTACTTC.